This T cell receptor (beta chain) was identified during a study of blood T cell repertoires in COVID-19. Study background: From T cells, B-cell-depleted T cells, or PBMCs came the material, which was cDNA or gDNA.

The data were produced by immunoSEQ multiplex PCR, yet TCRdb's version contains in-frame clones alone and is incomplete. Counted here are roughly 160,000 clones, 75% to 90% occurring once; the ten biggest clones make up roughly 2.9%. V was cut by 5 bases and J by 4 bases, with 9 bases left in between. Germline V gene data show CDR1 as LNHDA and CDR2 as SQIVND (reference sequence). The CDR3 has 13 residues. The TCR was taken from a woman aged 55-75 years with acute or convalescent COVID-19. The V and J genes are TRBV19 and TRBJ1-5; tentatively, D is TRBD1 (5 bases). The sequenced material came from peripheral blood. The CDR3 loop is CASSQQVNQPQHF. In nucleotides, the CDR3 is TGTGCCAGTAGTCAACAGGTGAATCAGCCCCAGCATTTT.